Included here is one T cell receptor beta chain sequence, with context. Its antigen remains unidentified. Profiling relied on immunoSEQ multiplex PCR, and the TCRdb table lists in-frame clones only, not all of them. The repertoire holds 200,000 or so clones, with around 92% as singletons. The data were obtained in a study of T cell responses to AZD1222 COVID-19 vaccine. Study in general: The study pooled second doses at about 4 or about 12 weeks.

Points from the study as a whole: There were repertoire samples only from the period after the peak T cell response. Spike-specific TCR breadth and depth went up after people got two AZD1222 doses. It should be noted that donors were predominantly white British and more often female, and clonal diversity was possibly underestimated.

Germline CDR1 MGHDK, CDR2 SYGVNS. With 4 bases removed from V and 3 bases from J, the gap between germline ends came to 12 bases. This CDR3 has 15 residues. Sequences were derived from peripheral blood, sampled on day 0 of AZD1222 vaccination. The TCR sequence derives from an adult in good health. This chain links TRBV25-1 with TRBJ1-4; TRBD1 is a possible D gene (6 bases). The CDR3, as DNA: TGTGCCAGCAGTGCATCCGGGACACCTAATGAAAAACTGTTTTTT. Amino acids: CASSASGTPNEKLFF.